The entry below gives a single TCR beta chain sequence along with its context. CDR1 is SEHNR, CDR2 FQNEAQ, per germline (reference sequence). V lost 2 bases, J lost 4 bases, and 10 bases lay in between. The CDR3 runs to 14 residues. The sample originates from a study of T-cell reconstitution after alpha-beta-depleted transplantation in children. Unique molecular identifiers were incorporated during preparation of the TCRbeta library. TCRdb re-called the PCR reads with MiXCR, one entry per CDR3 protein. This table has about 340,000 distinct CDR3 sequences, less than 15% appearing once. Sequencing was performed on PBMCs, taken from the stem cell graft. The rearrangement links TRBV7-9 to TRBJ2-3; D gene unclear. This clonotype originated in a human donor who donated a stem cell graft to a child with Fanconi anemia. The DNA of the CDR3 is TGTGCCAGCAGCTTAAGCAGCAACCCAGATACGCAGTATTTT. It codes for CASSLSSNPDTQYF.